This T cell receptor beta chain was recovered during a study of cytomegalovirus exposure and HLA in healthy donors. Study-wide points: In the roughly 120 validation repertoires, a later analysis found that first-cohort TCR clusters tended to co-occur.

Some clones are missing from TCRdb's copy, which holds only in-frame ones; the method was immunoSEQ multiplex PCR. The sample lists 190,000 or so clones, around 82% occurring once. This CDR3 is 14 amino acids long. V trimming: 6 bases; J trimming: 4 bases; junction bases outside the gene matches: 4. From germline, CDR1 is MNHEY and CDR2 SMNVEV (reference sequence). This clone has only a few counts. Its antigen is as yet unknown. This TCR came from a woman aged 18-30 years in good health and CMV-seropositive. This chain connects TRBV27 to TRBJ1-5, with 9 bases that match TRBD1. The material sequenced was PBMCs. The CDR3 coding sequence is TGTGCCAGCAGAACGACAGGGGGGAATCAGCCCCAGCATTTT. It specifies CASRTTGGNQPQHF.